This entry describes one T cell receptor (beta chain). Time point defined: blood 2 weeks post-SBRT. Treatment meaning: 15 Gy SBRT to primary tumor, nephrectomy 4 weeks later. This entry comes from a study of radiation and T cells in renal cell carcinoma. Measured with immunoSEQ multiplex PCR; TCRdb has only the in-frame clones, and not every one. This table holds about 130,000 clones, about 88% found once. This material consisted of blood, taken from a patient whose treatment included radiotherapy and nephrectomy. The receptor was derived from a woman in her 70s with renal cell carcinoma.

Here the CDR3 DNA reads TGCGCCAGCAGCTTAAGGGACAGGGAGGATAACACCATATATTTT. This codes for CASSLRDREDNTIYF. This sequence joins TRBV5-1 and TRBJ1-3; 9 nucleotides align to TRBD1. The germline V gene encodes CDR1 SGHRS and CDR2 YFSETQ. The length of the CDR3 is 15 residues. Trimming cost V 2 bases and J 7 bases; bases outside gene matches: 7.